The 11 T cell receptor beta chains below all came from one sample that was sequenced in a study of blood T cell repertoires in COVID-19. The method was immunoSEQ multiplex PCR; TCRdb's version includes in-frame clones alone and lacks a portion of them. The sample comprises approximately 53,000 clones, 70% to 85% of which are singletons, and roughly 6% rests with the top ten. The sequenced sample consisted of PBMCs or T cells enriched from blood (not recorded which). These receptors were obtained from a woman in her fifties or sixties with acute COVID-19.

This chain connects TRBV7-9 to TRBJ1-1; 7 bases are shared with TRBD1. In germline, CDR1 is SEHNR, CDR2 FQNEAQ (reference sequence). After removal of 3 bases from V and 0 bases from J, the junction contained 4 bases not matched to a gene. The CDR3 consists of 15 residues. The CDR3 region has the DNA TGTGCCAGCAGCTTCAACAGGGGAGTGAACACTGAAGCTTTCTTT. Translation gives CASSFNRGVNTEAFF.

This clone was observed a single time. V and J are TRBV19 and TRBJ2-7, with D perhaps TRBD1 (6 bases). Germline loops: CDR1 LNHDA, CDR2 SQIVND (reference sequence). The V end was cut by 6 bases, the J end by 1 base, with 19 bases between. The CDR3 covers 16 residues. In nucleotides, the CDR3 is TGTGCCAGTAGCTCAAAACAGGGACCCACTTCCTACGAGCAGTACTTC. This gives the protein CASSSKQGPTSYEQYF.

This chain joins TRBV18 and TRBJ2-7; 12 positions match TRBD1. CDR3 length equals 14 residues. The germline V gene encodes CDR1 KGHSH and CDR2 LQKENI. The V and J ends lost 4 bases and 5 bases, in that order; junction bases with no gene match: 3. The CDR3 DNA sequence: TGTGCCAGCTCACAAGGGACAGGGGGCGACGAGCAGTACTTC. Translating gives CASSQGTGGDEQYF.

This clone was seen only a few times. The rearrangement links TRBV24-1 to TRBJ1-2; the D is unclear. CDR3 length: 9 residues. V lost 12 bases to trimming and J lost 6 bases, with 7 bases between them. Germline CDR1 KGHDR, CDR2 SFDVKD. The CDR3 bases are TGTGCCCCCGGGAATGGCTACACCTTC. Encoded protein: CAPGNGYTF.

CDR3 bases: TGCGCCAGCAGCCCGGGGACAGGAGGGGAAGCTTTCTTT. Translating gives CASSPGTGGEAFF. This sequence joins TRBV5-1 and TRBJ1-1; 8 bases map to TRBD1. The CDR3 covers 13 residues. Germline lookup yields CDR1 SGHRS and CDR2 YFSETQ. Trimming cost V 4 bases and J 8 bases; bases outside gene matches: 7.

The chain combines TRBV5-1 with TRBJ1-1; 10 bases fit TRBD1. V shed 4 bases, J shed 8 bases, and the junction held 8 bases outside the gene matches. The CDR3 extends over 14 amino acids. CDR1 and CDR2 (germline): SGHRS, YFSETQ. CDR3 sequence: CASSTGQGTTEAFF. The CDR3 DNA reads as TGCGCCAGCAGCACGGGACAGGGGACGACAGAAGCTTTCTTT.

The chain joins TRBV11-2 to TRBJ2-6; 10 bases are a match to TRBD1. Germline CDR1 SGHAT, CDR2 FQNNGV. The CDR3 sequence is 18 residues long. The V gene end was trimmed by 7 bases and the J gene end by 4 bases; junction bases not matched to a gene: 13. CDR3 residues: CASTPPGTGVSGANVLTF. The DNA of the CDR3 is TGTGCCAGCACCCCCCCCGGGACAGGGGTGTCAGGGGCCAACGTCCTGACTTTC.

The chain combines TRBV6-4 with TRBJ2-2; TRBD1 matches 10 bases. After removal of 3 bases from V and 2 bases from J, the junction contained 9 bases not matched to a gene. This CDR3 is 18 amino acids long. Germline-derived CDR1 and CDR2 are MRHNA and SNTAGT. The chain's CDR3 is CASSEIGWTGGNTGELFF. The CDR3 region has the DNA TGTGCCAGCAGTGAAATTGGGTGGACAGGGGGAAACACCGGGGAGCTGTTTTTT.

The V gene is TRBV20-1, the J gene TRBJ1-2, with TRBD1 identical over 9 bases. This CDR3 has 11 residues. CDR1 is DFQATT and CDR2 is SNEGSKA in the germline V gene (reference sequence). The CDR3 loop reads CRGQGPYGYTF. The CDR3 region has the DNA TGCAGGGGACAGGGCCCCTATGGCTACACCTTC.

CDR3 nucleotides: TGTGCCAGCAGTGAAGACGGGTACCAAGAGACCCAGTACTTC. Translated: CASSEDGYQETQYF. The rearrangement joins TRBV2 to TRBJ2-5; D not certain. CDR3 length: 14 residues. The germline V and J ends were trimmed by 1 base and 0 bases, with 6 bases remaining between them. Germline V gives CDR1 SNHLY, CDR2 FYNNEI.

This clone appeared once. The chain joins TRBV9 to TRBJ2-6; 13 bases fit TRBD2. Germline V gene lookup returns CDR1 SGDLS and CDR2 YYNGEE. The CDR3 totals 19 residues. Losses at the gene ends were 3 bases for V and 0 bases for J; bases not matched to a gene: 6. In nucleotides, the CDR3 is TGTGCCAGCAGCGGCCCGGGGACTAGCGGGGTCTCTGGGGCCAACGTCCTGACTTTC. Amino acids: CASSGPGTSGVSGANVLTF.